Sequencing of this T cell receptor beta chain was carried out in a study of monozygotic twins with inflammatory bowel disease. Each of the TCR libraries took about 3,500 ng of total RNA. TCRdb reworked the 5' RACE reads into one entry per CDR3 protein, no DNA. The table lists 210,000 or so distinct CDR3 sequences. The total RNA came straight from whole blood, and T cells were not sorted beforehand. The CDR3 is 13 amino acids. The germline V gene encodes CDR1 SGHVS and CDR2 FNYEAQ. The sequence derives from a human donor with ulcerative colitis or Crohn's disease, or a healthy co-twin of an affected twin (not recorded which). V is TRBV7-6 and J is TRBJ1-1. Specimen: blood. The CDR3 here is CASIPPGDTEAFF. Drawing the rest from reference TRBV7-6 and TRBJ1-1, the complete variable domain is GAGVSQSPRYKVTKRGQDVALRCDPISGHVSLYWYRQALGQGPEFLTYFNYEAQQDKSGLPNDRFSAERPEGSISTLTIQRTEQRDSAMYRCASIPPGDTEAFFGQGTRLTVV.